This T cell receptor (beta chain) originates from a study of OX40 agonist ivuxolimab in advanced cancers. Sequenced by immunoSEQ multiplex PCR; TCRdb stores in-frame clones only, minus some. In the table there are around 43,000 clones, about 86% of which are singletons. Of note for this clone: Its antigen remains unknown.

Sampled blood was obtained at baseline, cycle 4 day 1, and cycle 7 day 1. Study results and caveats: Compared with others, partial responders at 0.1-3.0 mg/kg displayed clonal expansion among the lowest. Dosing at 0.1 to 3.0 mg/kg was accompanied by clonal expansion of CD4+ and CD8+ blood T cells by week 6. The specificity for antigen of the expanded peripheral T cells was not determined.

The source of this sequence is an adult with an advanced solid tumor such as melanoma, head and neck, liver or kidney cancer. This specimen consisted of CD4+ or CD8+ T cells sorted from blood, obtained in a trial of the OX40 agonist ivuxolimab.

This chain's CDR3 is CASTPYRQGRDGELFF. The CDR3, as DNA: TGTGCCAGCACCCCGTATCGGCAGGGTAGGGACGGGGAGCTGTTTTTT. This rearrangement joins TRBV27 to TRBJ2-2; D might be TRBD1 (5 bases). Germline-derived CDR1 and CDR2 are MNHEY and SMNVEV (reference sequence). The CDR3 has 16 residues. V was cut by 7 bases and J by 7 bases, with 22 bases left in between.